These 21 T cell receptor beta chains were sequenced from one sample in a study of T cell responses to AZD1222 COVID-19 vaccine. Produced via immunoSEQ multiplex PCR; TCRdb's table is partial and in-frame only. The table has fewer than 85,000 clones, around nine tenths seen once; the top ten hold 4.2%. Specimen: peripheral blood, collected on day 0 of AZD1222 vaccination. Every receptor here comes from an adult in good health.

The rearrangement links TRBV6-5 to TRBJ1-3; D unclear. The CDR3 has 12 amino acids. V lost 10 bases, J lost 2 bases, and 9 bases lay in between. Germline V gene data show CDR1 as MNHEY and CDR2 as SVGAGI. The CDR3 loop is CATRGAGNTIYF. DNA for the CDR3: TGTGCCACCCGCGGGGCTGGAAACACCATATATTTT.

This clone was detected only once. This chain connects TRBV27 to TRBJ1-5; D call uncertain. Germline assignment: CDR1 MNHEY and CDR2 SMNVEV (reference sequence). V lost 4 bases and J 7 bases, leaving 14 bases between the germline ends. The CDR3 runs 14 residues. The CDR3 loop reads CASSSFGVDQPQHF. CDR3 in DNA: TGTGCCAGCAGTTCCTTTGGGGTCGACCAGCCCCAGCATTTT.

This clone came up once. V and J are TRBV19 and TRBJ1-1; maybe TRBD1 (5 bases). V was shortened by 4 bases and J by 11 bases, with 17 bases between the two germline ends. The CDR3 is 13 amino acids. Germline loops: CDR1 LNHDA, CDR2 SQIVND (reference sequence). CDR3 DNA: TGTGCCAGTAGTAGGGGGATTCAATCGGTCGCTTTCTTT. The encoded protein is CASSRGIQSVAFF.

The chain combines TRBV5-1 with TRBJ1-4; a weak D match, TRBD1 (6 bases). The CDR3 totals 14 residues. Between the trimmed V and J ends, which lost 2 bases and 7 bases, there was a span of 12 bases. Germline V gene data show CDR1 as SGHRS and CDR2 as YFSETQ. CDR3 sequence (DNA): TGCGCCAGCAGCTTTACAGGGTTTGGTGAAAAACTGTTTTTT. Encoded protein: CASSFTGFGEKLFF.

A few counts support this clone. V and J are TRBV29-1 and TRBJ2-5, with a weak D call TRBD1 (5 bases). The V end lost 6 bases, the J end lost 3 bases, and 11 bases lay between the germline ends. Germline lookup yields CDR1 SQVTM and CDR2 ANQGSEA. The CDR3 is 12 residues long. CDR3 protein: CSVDSPEETQYF. The CDR3 nucleotides read TGCAGCGTCGACAGCCCTGAAGAGACCCAGTACTTC.

The rearrangement joins TRBV11-1 to TRBJ1-6; D remains ambiguous. The CDR3 is made up of 14 amino acids. Trimming shortened V by 6 bases and J by 8 bases, and 14 bases separated the two germline ends. Germline assignment: CDR1 SGHAT and CDR2 FQDESV (reference sequence). Here the CDR3 DNA reads TGTGCCAGCAGACCCGACATGTCTTATTCACCCCTCCACTTT. This codes for CASRPDMSYSPLHF.

The rearrangement joins TRBV6-1 to TRBJ1-2, with no clear D. V lost 2 bases to trimming and J lost 0 bases, with 4 bases between them. This CDR3 is 13 amino acids long. Germline-derived CDR1 and CDR2 are MNHNS and SASEGT. The CDR3 nucleotides are TGTGCCAGCAGTGAACAGTCTAACTATGGCTACACCTTC. Protein sequence: CASSEQSNYGYTF.

The chain carries TRBV7-2 and TRBJ1-4, with D perhaps TRBD1 (5 bases). Per the germline V gene, CDR1 is SGHTA and CDR2 is FQGNSA. The CDR3 consists of 13 residues. V shed 7 bases and J shed 3 bases, with 9 bases lying between them. The CDR3, as DNA: TGTGCCAGCATCGGGGCGGCTAATGAAAAACTGTTTTTT. Encoded protein: CASIGAANEKLFF.

The chain links TRBV7-6 to TRBJ1-2, with TRBD1 matching 8 bases. CDR1 and CDR2 from the germline V gene are SGHVS and FNYEAQ. The junction had 10 bases not matched to a gene; V was cut back by 5 bases and J by 2 bases. The CDR3 spans 16 residues. DNA of the CDR3: TGTGCCAGCAGCGTCATATCACAGGGGGGAAACTATGGCTACACCTTC. This translates into CASSVISQGGNYGYTF.

In its sample, this clone was seen once. The chain is built from TRBV5-4 and TRBJ2-2, with D unresolved. With 4 bases removed from V and 1 base from J, the gap between germline ends came to 2 bases. The germline V gene encodes CDR1 SGHNT and CDR2 YYREEE (reference sequence). CDR3 size: 12 residues. The CDR3 DNA is TGTGCCAGCAGCCTGAACACCGGGGAGCTGTTTTTT. Translating it yields CASSLNTGELFF.

The genes are TRBV5-1 and TRBJ1-4; 8 nucleotides line up with TRBD1. In germline, CDR1 is SGHRS, CDR2 YFSETQ. V lost 4 bases to trimming and J lost 0 bases; unmatched junction nucleotides: 2. This CDR3 has 15 amino acids. CDR3 nucleotide sequence: TGCGCCAGCAGCCTACAGGGGGCAACTAATGAAAAACTGTTTTTT. Amino acids: CASSLQGATNEKLFF. Looking up the rest from reference TRBV5-1 and TRBJ1-4 gives the full variable domain: KAGVTQTPRYLIKTRGQQVTLSCSPISGHRSVSWYQQTPGQGLQFLFEYFSETQRNKGNFPGRFSGRQFSNSRSEMNVSTLELGDSALYLCASSLQGATNEKLFFGSGTQLSVL.

J is TRBJ2-1 and V is TRBV5-1; tentatively, D is TRBD1 (6 bases). The CDR3 extends over 14 amino acids. The ends were cut back, 5 bases at V and 3 bases at J, with 12 bases in the middle. CDR1 and CDR2 (germline): SGHRS, YFSETQ. The CDR3 nucleotides are TGCGCCAGCAGTGAGGGGGACGACTACAATGAGCAGTTCTTC. Translated, it gives CASSEGDDYNEQFF. The variable domain in full, with the rest retrieved from reference TRBV5-1 and TRBJ2-1, is KAGVTQTPRYLIKTRGQQVTLSCSPISGHRSVSWYQQTPGQGLQFLFEYFSETQRNKGNFPGRFSGRQFSNSRSEMNVSTLELGDSALYLCASSEGDDYNEQFFGPGTRLTVL.

The chain joins TRBV5-1 to TRBJ1-4, with 9 bases aligning to TRBD1. With V trimmed by 2 bases and J by 2 bases, 4 bases remained unmatched. The CDR3 runs 16 residues. Germline values: CDR1 SGHRS, CDR2 YFSETQ. This CDR3 is CASSLQGASTNEKLFF. CDR3 sequence (DNA): TGCGCCAGCAGCTTACAGGGGGCGTCTACTAATGAAAAACTGTTTTTT.

This sequence joins TRBV10-3 and TRBJ2-7; 11 bases fit TRBD1. V lost 4 bases to trimming and J lost 1 base; unmatched junction nucleotides: 12. The CDR3 is made up of 18 amino acids. Germline CDR1 ENHRY, CDR2 SYGVKD. As DNA, the CDR3 is TGTGCCATCAGTGGGAGAATGGTCGGGACAGGGGGATCCTACGAGCAGTACTTC. Translated: CAISGRMVGTGGSYEQYF.

The gene calls are TRBV19 and TRBJ2-7; 13 bases match TRBD2. Germline CDR1 is LNHDA and CDR2 is SQIVND (reference sequence). The CDR3 consists of 14 residues. With 4 bases clipped from V and 3 bases from J, the junction kept 0 bases outside the gene matches. CDR3 region: CASSRTSGGYEQYF. The DNA for the CDR3 is TGTGCCAGTAGTAGGACTAGCGGGGGCTACGAGCAGTACTTC.

The chain uses TRBV7-2 and TRBJ2-7; the D gene is possibly TRBD2 (5 bases). In germline, CDR1 is SGHTA, CDR2 FQGNSA. Trimming took 1 base from V and 4 from J, leaving 14 bases between them. The CDR3 extends over 15 amino acids. Here the CDR3 DNA reads TGTGCCAGCAGCTTAGGTCCAGCGGTGACTTACGAGCAGTACTTC. Protein product: CASSLGPAVTYEQYF.

The rearrangement joins TRBV30 to TRBJ1-2; D not resolved. CDR1 is GTSNPN, CDR2 SVGIG, per germline (reference sequence). This CDR3 comprises 11 residues. V shed 3 bases and J shed 5 bases, with 7 bases lying between them. The CDR3 sequence is CAWSTGYGYTF. DNA of the CDR3: TGTGCCTGGAGCACGGGGTATGGCTACACCTTC.

V is TRBV24-1 and J is TRBJ1-1; 11 bases are a match to TRBD1. Germline trimming cut 5 bases from V and 4 bases from J; bases unmatched to any gene: 8. From germline, CDR1 is KGHDR and CDR2 SFDVKD. The CDR3 covers 16 residues. The CDR3 protein is CATSGSPGQGGTEAFF. CDR3 DNA: TGTGCCACCAGTGGTTCCCCGGGACAGGGGGGCACTGAAGCTTTCTTT.

This clone was observed once. The J gene is TRBJ1-6, the V gene TRBV6-5; TRBD1 agrees at 7 bases. Germline CDR1 and CDR2: MNHEY and SVGAGI. CDR3 length: 14 amino acids. The J segment lost 11 bases and the V segment lost 8 bases, leaving 12 bases of the junction unmatched. CDR3 in amino acids: CASVGTALQTPLHF. CDR3 sequence (DNA): TGTGCCAGCGTTGGGACAGCCCTACAGACACCCCTCCACTTT.

The V and J genes are TRBV27 and TRBJ2-1, with D tentatively TRBD1 (6 bases). This CDR3 is 15 amino acids long. Germline CDR1 MNHEY, CDR2 SMNVEV (reference sequence). The V end was cut by 5 bases, the J end by 2 bases, with 13 bases between. The CDR3 spells CASSPNRVAYNEQFF. The CDR3 DNA is TGTGCCAGCAGTCCTAACAGGGTTGCCTACAATGAGCAGTTCTTC.

The chain has TRBV11-2 and TRBJ2-7, with no clear D. The V gene lost 6 bases and the J gene lost 3 bases, with 15 bases spanning the gap. CDR1 is SGHAT and CDR2 is FQNNGV in the germline V gene. This CDR3 spans 14 amino acids. The CDR3 DNA reads as TGTGCCAGCAGGCCCCTCGACGGATACTACGAGCAGTACTTC. Translation: CASRPLDGYYEQYF.